This T cell receptor (beta chain) emerged from a study of shared clonotypes between healthy human individuals. Per the germline V gene, CDR1 is SGHAT and CDR2 is FQNNGV. The trim removed 5 bases at V and 0 bases at J, leaving 6 bases unmatched. This CDR3 has 16 amino acids. This clone was picked up one time. Its antigen is unknown. Measured with immunoSEQ multiplex PCR; TCRdb has only the in-frame clones, and not every one. The sample has about 1 million clones; 65% to 75% are singletons. The study, taken as a whole, reports: The sharing of 5% to 6.5% of naive CD4 clonotypes was seen across a few donors. An effect of sequencing depth on clonotype sharing among donors was expected. The donor pool, a small one, limited the genetic and exposure-history diversity represented. Larger estimated richness was generally seen in naive subsets than in memory subsets.

What was sequenced was memory CD4+ T cells sorted from blood. Subset in this sample: CD45RA-negative fraction. The sequence came from a man aged 18 to 29 in good health. This sequence joins TRBV11-2 and TRBJ2-3; 9 positions match TRBD2. The CDR3 nucleotides read TGTGCCAGCAGCCCGGGGACTAGCAGAAGCACAGATACGCAGTATTTT. Protein product: CASSPGTSRSTDTQYF.